One and the same sample provided the 25 T cell receptor beta chains below, sequenced in a study of T cells in Graves' hyperthyroidism and ophthalmopathy. Amplification of TCR beta CDR3 regions was performed using RNA transcripts as template. The HTBI primer set drove a first-round RT-PCR of the TCR CDR3. TCRdb recomputed calls from the multiplex PCR reads with MiXCR, one row per CDR3 protein. This table has 410,000 or so distinct CDR3 sequences, around 15% appearing once. The specimen sequenced was blood. The source is a man aged 18 to 30 with Graves' ophthalmopathy.

This clonotype was detected many times. The V and J genes are TRBV4-1 and TRBJ2-3; a possible D gene is TRBD1 (6 bases). The CDR3 consists of 14 residues. V shed 4 bases and J shed 5 bases, with 13 bases lying between them. Germline CDR1 and CDR2: MGHRA and YSYEKL. The CDR3 bases are TGCGCCAGCAGCCCCTTCAGGGGTGGAGATACGCAGTATTTT. Protein: CASSPFRGGDTQYF.

This clonotype was detected only a few times. This rearrangement joins TRBV7-8 to TRBJ1-4, with no clear D. The CDR3 runs 14 residues. Looked up from germline, CDR1 is SGHVS and CDR2 is FQNEAQ. V lost 5 bases, J lost 3 bases, and 10 bases lay in between. The DNA of the CDR3 is TGTGCCAGCAGCCCGATAATGGCTAATGAAAAACTGTTTTTT. Its protein is CASSPIMANEKLFF.

Ten or more counts support this clonotype. The DNA of the CDR3 is TGTGCCAGCAGCCGAGGTACCAACTACGAGCAGTACTTC. This encodes CASSRGTNYEQYF. V is TRBV11-2 and J is TRBJ2-7; D gene uncertain. The CDR3 is 13 residues long. The germline gives CDR1 SGHAT, CDR2 FQNNGV. V lost 5 bases and J lost 3, with 11 bases in between.

This clonotype was seen repeatedly, ten times or more. The chain carries TRBV3-1 and TRBJ2-5; D might be TRBD2 (5 bases). The germline gives CDR1 LGHDT, CDR2 YNNKEL (reference sequence). There are 14 residues in the CDR3. V was pared by 1 base and J by 1 base, with 7 bases between. The chain's CDR3 is CASSQAGIQETQYF. In nucleotides, the CDR3 is TGTGCCAGCAGCCAAGCGGGGATCCAAGAGACCCAGTACTTC.

This clonotype was detected ten times or more. The gene calls are TRBV11-3 and TRBJ2-1; TRBD1 aligns across 8 bases. The CDR3 has 19 amino acids. V dropped 5 bases and J dropped 1; count of bases not matched to a gene: 16. Looked up from germline, CDR1 is SGHNT and CDR2 is YENEEA. CDR3 amino acids: CASSRSMNQQGVSYNEQFF. CDR3 bases: TGTGCCAGCAGCCGCTCCATGAATCAACAGGGGGTTTCCTACAATGAGCAGTTCTTC.

Only a few counts were recorded for this clonotype. V is TRBV6-1 and J is TRBJ1-1; TRBD1 matches 7 bases. CDR3 size: 14 residues. Germline V lookup: CDR1 MNHNS, CDR2 SASEGT. V shed 6 bases, J shed 8 bases, and the junction held 12 bases outside the gene matches. Here the CDR3 DNA reads TGTGCCAGCAGAGGGGACAGTCGATTCGGGGAAGCTTTCTTT. Amino acid sequence: CASRGDSRFGEAFF.

A few counts support this clonotype. The genes are TRBV5-6 and TRBJ1-1; 9 bases agree with TRBD1. The CDR3 loop spans 15 amino acids. Germline V gene data show CDR1 as SGHDT and CDR2 as YYEEEE. V lost 4 bases, J lost 5 bases, and 9 bases stayed unmatched. The CDR3 loop reads CASSDLGQGGTEAFF. In DNA, the CDR3 is TGTGCCAGCAGCGACCTGGGACAGGGAGGGACTGAAGCTTTCTTT. The full variable domain, its missing parts supplied by reference TRBV5-6 and TRBJ1-1, is DAGVTQSPTHLIKTRGQQVTLRCSPKSGHDTVSWYQQALGQGPQFIFQYYEEEERQRGNFPDRFSGHQFPNYSSELNVNALLLGDSALYLCASSDLGQGGTEAFFGQGTRLTVV.

The chain couples TRBV4-1 to TRBJ1-2; 7 bases line up with TRBD1. CDR1 and CDR2 from the germline V gene are MGHRA and YSYEKL. V dropped 6 bases and J dropped 5; count of bases not matched to a gene: 12. The CDR3 spans 15 residues. Here the CDR3 reads CASSEPRQGRYGYTF. CDR3 coding DNA: TGCGCCAGCAGTGAACCTAGACAGGGTCGGTATGGCTACACCTTC.

This clonotype showed up many times. This chain uses TRBV6-2 or TRBV6-3 with TRBJ2-2, with D possibly called TRBD1 or TRBD2 (5 bases each). Germline CDR1 MNHEY, CDR2 SVGEGT. The CDR3 spans 14 residues. Between the trimmed V and J ends, which lost 4 bases and 1 base, there was a span of 7 bases. The CDR3 DNA reads TGTGCCAGCAGTTGGGACGAGAACACCGGGGAGCTGTTTTTT. Its translation is CASSWDENTGELFF.

This chain links TRBV7-6 with TRBJ1-2, with D unresolved. Deletions cut 0 bases from V and 6 bases from J, with 11 bases between. Germline V gives CDR1 SGHVS, CDR2 FNYEAQ. This CDR3 contains 14 residues. The CDR3 nucleotides read TGTGCCAGCAGCTTAGCCCCCGGGCCAGATGGCTACACCTTC. Its protein is CASSLAPGPDGYTF. Complete variable domain (other parts from reference TRBV7-6 and TRBJ1-2): GAGVSQSPRYKVTKRGQDVALRCDPISGHVSLYWYRQALGQGPEFLTYFNYEAQQDKSGLPNDRFSAERPEGSISTLTIQRTEQRDSAMYRCASSLAPGPDGYTFGSGTRLTVV.

This clonotype showed up many times. The chain uses TRBV15 and TRBJ2-5, with D possibly being TRBD1 (6 bases). Germline V gene data show CDR1 as LNHNV and CDR2 as YYDKDF (reference sequence). The length of the CDR3 is 12 residues. The V end was cut by 8 bases, the J end by 1 base, with 8 bases between. The DNA for the CDR3 is TGTGCCACCCAGGACAGCCAAGAGACCCAGTACTTC. This encodes CATQDSQETQYF.

Points on this clonotype: Being one base from a much bigger clone, this may be a read error. V gene TRBV7-2 combines with J gene TRBJ2-7; 8 bases are shared with TRBD2. V gave up 2 bases and J gave up 5 bases; unmatched junction bases: 14. The CDR3 is 17 amino acids. Germline V gene sequence: CDR1 SGHTA, CDR2 FQGNSA. The CDR3 region is CASSLRGGTSSRHEQYF. Written as DNA, the CDR3 is TGTGCCAGCAGCTTACGGGGGGGAACTAGCTCAAGGCACGAGCAGTACTTC.

This clonotype turned up a few times. The chain uses TRBV25-1 and TRBJ2-5; D is ambiguous. This CDR3 comprises 11 residues. V was cut by 2 bases and J by 7 bases, with 5 bases left in between. Germline V gene sequence: CDR1 MGHDK, CDR2 SYGVNS. The CDR3: CASSEKVTQYF. Here the CDR3 DNA reads TGTGCCAGCAGTGAAAAGGTGACCCAGTACTTC.

This clonotype has at least ten counts. The chain has TRBV20-1 and TRBJ2-7, with D unresolved. Per germline, CDR1 DFQATT and CDR2 SNEGSKA (reference sequence). The CDR3 extends over 11 amino acids. V lost 5 bases to trimming and J lost 3 bases, with 8 bases between them. The CDR3 loop reads CSAANDYEQYF. CDR3 DNA sequence: TGCAGTGCTGCCAACGACTACGAGCAGTACTTC.

Ten or more counts support this clonotype. The chain recombines TRBV20-1 with TRBJ1-1; TRBD1 agrees at 7 bases. The V and J ends lost 0 bases and 7 bases, in that order; junction bases with no gene match: 2. The CDR3 has 12 amino acids. Germline CDR1 is DFQATT and CDR2 is SNEGSKA (reference sequence). CDR3 nucleotide sequence: TGCAGTGCTAGAGATGGGACAGTTGAAGCTTTCTTT. As protein: CSARDGTVEAFF.

The J gene is TRBJ2-1, the V gene TRBV5-1; 16 bases agree with TRBD2. After removal of 4 bases from V and 8 bases from J, the junction contained 6 bases not matched to a gene. There are 16 residues in the CDR3. Germline V gene sequence: CDR1 SGHRS, CDR2 YFSETQ. In DNA, the CDR3 is TGCGCCAGCAGCACGGGACTAGCGGGAGGGGAAGATGAGCAGTTCTTC. Translating gives CASSTGLAGGEDEQFF.

V is TRBV6-1 and J is TRBJ1-1; D unclear. CDR3 length: 13 amino acids. CDR1 and CDR2 from the germline V gene are MNHNS and SASEGT. V shed 6 bases and J shed 0 bases, with 8 bases lying between them. The chain's CDR3 is CASRYSVNTEAFF. The DNA of the CDR3 is TGTGCCAGCAGGTACAGCGTGAACACTGAAGCTTTCTTT.

Turning to this clonotype: A junction boundary mismatches the germline segment, possibly from a read error. This chain joins TRBV29-1 and TRBJ2-5, with 7 bases that match TRBD1. The CDR3 sequence is 16 residues long. Germline loops: CDR1 SQVTM, CDR2 ANQGSEA. In DNA, the CDR3 is TGCGGCGTTGAGTCGGGACAGCGAGAGATCCAAGAGACCCAGTACTTC. It translates to CGVESGQREIQETQYF.

V gene TRBV29-1 combines with J gene TRBJ1-2, with D perhaps matching TRBD1 (5 bases). Trimming pared 5 bases from V and 8 bases from J, leaving 15 bases between. The CDR3 length is 12 residues. The germline V gene has CDR1 SQVTM and CDR2 ANQGSEA. CDR3 DNA: TGCAGCGTTCAGGGCCTTCGGGCGGGCTACACCTTC. It codes for CSVQGLRAGYTF.

This clonotype showed up many times. The genes are TRBV3-1 and TRBJ2-1, with TRBD2 matching over 11 bases. Germline V gene data show CDR1 as LGHDT and CDR2 as YNNKEL (reference sequence). The junction had 8 bases not matched to a gene; V was cut back by 0 bases and J by 10 bases. This CDR3 is 16 amino acids long. The CDR3 here is CASSQDIAGGPWEQFF. CDR3 nucleotide sequence: TGTGCCAGCAGCCAAGATATAGCGGGAGGGCCATGGGAGCAGTTCTTC.

This clonotype came up many times. This chain joins TRBV5-1 and TRBJ2-1, with TRBD2 matching 8 bases. The CDR3 loop spans 16 amino acids. CDR1 and CDR2 (germline): SGHRS, YFSETQ. V shed 0 bases and J 3 bases; nucleotides not matched to a gene: 5. CDR3 in amino acids: CASSLAAGEVYNEQFF. CDR3 DNA: TGCGCCAGCAGCTTGGCAGCGGGAGAAGTCTACAATGAGCAGTTCTTC.

This clonotype occurred a few times. This chain connects TRBV19 to TRBJ2-1; 7 bases agree with TRBD2. With V trimmed by 10 bases and J by 2 bases, 8 bases remained unmatched. Germline CDR1 and CDR2: LNHDA and SQIVND (reference sequence). This CDR3 is built from 14 residues. The CDR3 sequence is CAIRREGPYNEQFF. The CDR3 DNA is TGTGCCATTCGCAGGGAGGGACCCTACAATGAGCAGTTCTTC.

Many counts were recorded for this clonotype. The genes are TRBV28 and TRBJ1-2, with a tentative D call TRBD1 (6 bases). The CDR3 spans 13 residues. V lost 7 bases to trimming and J lost 5 bases, with 14 bases between them. Per germline, CDR1 MDHEN and CDR2 SYDVKM. CDR3 DNA: TGTGCCAGCACCACAGGGTACCTATATGGCTACACCTTC. Its protein is CASTTGYLYGYTF.

The sample holds a few counts of this clonotype. This chain uses TRBV29-1 with TRBJ1-4; D call uncertain. The CDR3 extends over 12 amino acids. V dropped 4 bases and J dropped 5 bases, with 8 bases sitting between them. The germline V gene has CDR1 SQVTM and CDR2 ANQGSEA. The CDR3 bases are TGCAGCGTTGTTGAGGCGAATGAAAAACTGTTTTTT. It is translated as CSVVEANEKLFF.

This chain uses TRBV5-4 with TRBJ1-2; D might be TRBD1 (5 bases). CDR3 length: 12 amino acids. Germline CDR1 and CDR2: SGHNT and YYREEE (reference sequence). V was trimmed by 3 bases and J by 8 bases, leaving 11 bases between them. The CDR3 sequence: CASSWGSGGYTF. The CDR3 nucleotides are TGTGCCAGCAGCTGGGGGAGCGGGGGCTACACCTTC.